This T cell receptor (beta chain) was obtained from a study of breast tumors, draining lymph nodes, adjacent tissues. Regarding the study as a whole: Compared with basal-like, luminal-like tumors shared significantly more repertoire with nontumor tissue. Tumor TCR diversity was below lymph nodes but above nontumor tissue.

This CDR3 spans 15 amino acids. CDR1 and CDR2 from the germline V gene are KGHSH and LQKENI. V trimming: 3 bases; J trimming: 8 bases; junction bases outside the gene matches: 7. This clonotype was seen repeatedly, ten times or more. The antigen remains unidentified. TCRdb analysed the multiplex PCR reads with MiXCR anew, one entry per CDR3 protein. The data contain some 170,000 distinct CDR3 sequences, approximately 30% of them singletons. Breast cancer patients provided tissue from their axillary draining lymph nodes. The clonotype originates from a female donor with breast cancer. Some clones in this sample may be carry-over from other donors' samples. The chain recombines TRBV18 with TRBJ1-2, with 12 bases lining up with TRBD1. Sequenced: axillary lymph node tissue. In DNA form, the CDR3 reads TGTGCCAGCTCACCGTCCCGGGACAGGGGGCGCGGCTACACCTTC. It encodes CASSPSRDRGRGYTF.